The present TCR beta chain was sequenced within a study of PD-L1 blockade in urothelial cancer. The germline V gene encodes CDR1 LNHDA and CDR2 SQIVND (reference sequence). The V end lost 3 bases, the J end lost 9 bases, and 15 bases lay between the germline ends. This CDR3 region has 14 residues. Time point noted: peripheral blood 6 weeks after treatment start. The method was immunoSEQ multiplex PCR; TCRdb's version includes in-frame clones alone and lacks a portion of them. Of some 110,000 clones in the sample, around 93% are singletons; the top ten hold 3% to 4%. The chain is built from TRBV19 and TRBJ2-1, with D tentatively TRBD1 (6 bases). The TCR comes from a man in his 60s with urothelial cancer. The material was PBMCs, obtained around atezolizumab (anti-PD-L1) treatment. The CDR3 sequence is CASSIAGAGAEQFF. The CDR3 region has the DNA TGTGCCAGTAGTATCGCAGGGGCAGGGGCTGAGCAGTTCTTC.